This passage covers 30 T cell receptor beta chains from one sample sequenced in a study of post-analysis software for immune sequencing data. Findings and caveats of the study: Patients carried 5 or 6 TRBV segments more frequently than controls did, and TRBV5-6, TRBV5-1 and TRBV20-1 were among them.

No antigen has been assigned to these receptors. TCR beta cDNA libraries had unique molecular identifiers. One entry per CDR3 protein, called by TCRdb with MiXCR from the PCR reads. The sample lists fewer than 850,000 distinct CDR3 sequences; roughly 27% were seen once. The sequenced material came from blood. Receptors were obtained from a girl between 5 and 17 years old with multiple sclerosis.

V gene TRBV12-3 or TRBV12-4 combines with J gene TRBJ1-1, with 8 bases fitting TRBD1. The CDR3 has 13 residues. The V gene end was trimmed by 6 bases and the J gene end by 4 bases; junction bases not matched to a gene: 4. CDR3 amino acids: CASSDRGGTEAFF. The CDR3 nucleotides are TGTGCCAGCAGCGACAGGGGCGGCACTGAAGCTTTCTTT.

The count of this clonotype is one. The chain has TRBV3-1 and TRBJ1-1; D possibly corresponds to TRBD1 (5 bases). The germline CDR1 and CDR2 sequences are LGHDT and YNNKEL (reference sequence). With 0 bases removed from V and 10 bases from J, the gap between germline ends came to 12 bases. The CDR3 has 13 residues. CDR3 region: CASSQDPGGRAFF. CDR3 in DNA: TGTGCCAGCAGCCAAGATCCGGGGGGACGAGCTTTCTTT.

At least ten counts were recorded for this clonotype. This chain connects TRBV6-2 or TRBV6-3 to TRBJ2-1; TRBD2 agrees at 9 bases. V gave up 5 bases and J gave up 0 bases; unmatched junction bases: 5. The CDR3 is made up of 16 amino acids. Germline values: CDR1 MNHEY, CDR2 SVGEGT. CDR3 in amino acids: CASSDSGRSSYNEQFF. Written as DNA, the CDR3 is TGTGCCAGCAGTGACAGCGGGAGGAGCTCCTACAATGAGCAGTTCTTC.

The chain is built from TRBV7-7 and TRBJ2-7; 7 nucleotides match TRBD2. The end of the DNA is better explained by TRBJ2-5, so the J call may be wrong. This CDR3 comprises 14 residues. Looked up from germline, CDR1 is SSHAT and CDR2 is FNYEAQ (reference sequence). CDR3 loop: CASSYSGYEETQYF. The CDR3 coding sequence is TGTGCCAGCAGTTATAGCGGGTATGAGGAGACCCAGTACTTC.

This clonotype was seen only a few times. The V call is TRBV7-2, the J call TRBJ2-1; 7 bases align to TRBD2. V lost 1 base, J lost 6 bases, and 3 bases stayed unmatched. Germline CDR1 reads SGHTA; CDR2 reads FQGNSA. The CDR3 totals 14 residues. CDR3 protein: CASSLETSLNEQFF. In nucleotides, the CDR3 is TGTGCCAGCAGCTTAGAGACTAGCCTCAATGAGCAGTTCTTC.

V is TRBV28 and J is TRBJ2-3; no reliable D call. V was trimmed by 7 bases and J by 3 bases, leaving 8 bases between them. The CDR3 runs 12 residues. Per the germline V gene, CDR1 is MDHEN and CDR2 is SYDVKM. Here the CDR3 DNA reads TGTGCCAGCAACCCCCGGACAGATACGCAGTATTTT. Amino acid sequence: CASNPRTDTQYF.

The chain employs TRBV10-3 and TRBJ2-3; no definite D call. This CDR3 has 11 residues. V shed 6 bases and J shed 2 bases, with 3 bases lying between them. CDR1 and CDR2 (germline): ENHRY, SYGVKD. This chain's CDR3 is CAIRITDTQYF. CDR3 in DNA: TGTGCCATCAGGATCACAGATACGCAGTATTTT.

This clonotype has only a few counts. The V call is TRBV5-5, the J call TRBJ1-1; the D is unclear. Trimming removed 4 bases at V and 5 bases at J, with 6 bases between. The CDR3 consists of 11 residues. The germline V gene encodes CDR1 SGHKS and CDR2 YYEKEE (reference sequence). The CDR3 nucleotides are TGTGCCAGCAGCCAGAGGACTGAAGCTTTCTTT. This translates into CASSQRTEAFF.

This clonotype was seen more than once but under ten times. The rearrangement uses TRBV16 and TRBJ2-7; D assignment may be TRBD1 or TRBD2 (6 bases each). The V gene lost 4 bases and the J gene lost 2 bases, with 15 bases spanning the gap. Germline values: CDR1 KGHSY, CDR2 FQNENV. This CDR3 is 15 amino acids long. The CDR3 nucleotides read TGTGCCAGCAGCCCGGGAGACAGGCCGCCCTACGAGCAGTACTTC. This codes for CASSPGDRPPYEQYF.

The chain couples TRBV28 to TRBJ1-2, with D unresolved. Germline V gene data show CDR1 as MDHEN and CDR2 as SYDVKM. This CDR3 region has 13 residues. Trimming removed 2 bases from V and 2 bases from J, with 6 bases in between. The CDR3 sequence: CASSLRPNYGYTF. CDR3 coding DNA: TGTGCCAGCAGTTTACGGCCAAACTATGGCTACACCTTC.

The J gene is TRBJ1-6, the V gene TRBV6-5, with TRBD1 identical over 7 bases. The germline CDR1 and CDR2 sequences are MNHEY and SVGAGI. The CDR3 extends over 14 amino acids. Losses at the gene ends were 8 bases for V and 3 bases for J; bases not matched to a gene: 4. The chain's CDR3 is CASWTGNYNSPLHF. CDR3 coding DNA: TGTGCCAGCTGGACAGGCAACTATAATTCACCCCTCCACTTT.

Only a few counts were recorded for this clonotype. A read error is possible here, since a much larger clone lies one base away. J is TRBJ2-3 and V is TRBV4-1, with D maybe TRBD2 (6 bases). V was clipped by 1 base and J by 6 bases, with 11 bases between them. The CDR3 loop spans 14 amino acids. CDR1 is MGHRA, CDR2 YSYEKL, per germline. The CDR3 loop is CASSQARDWDTQYF. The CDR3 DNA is TGCGCCAGCAGCCAAGCCAGGGACTGGGATACGCAGTATTTT.

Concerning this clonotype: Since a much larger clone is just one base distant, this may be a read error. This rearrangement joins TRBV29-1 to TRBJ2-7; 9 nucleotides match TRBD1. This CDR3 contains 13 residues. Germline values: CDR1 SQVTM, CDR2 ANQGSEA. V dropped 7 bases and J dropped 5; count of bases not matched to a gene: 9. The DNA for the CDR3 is TGCAGCGCTGAGTACAGGGGGCTAGACGAGCAGTACTTC. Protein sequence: CSAEYRGLDEQYF.

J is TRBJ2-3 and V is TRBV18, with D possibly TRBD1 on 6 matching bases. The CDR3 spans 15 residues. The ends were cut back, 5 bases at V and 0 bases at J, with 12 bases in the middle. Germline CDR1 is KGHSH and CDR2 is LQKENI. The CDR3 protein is CASSTNTGSTDTQYF. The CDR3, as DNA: TGTGCCAGCTCAACCAACACAGGGAGCACAGATACGCAGTATTTT.

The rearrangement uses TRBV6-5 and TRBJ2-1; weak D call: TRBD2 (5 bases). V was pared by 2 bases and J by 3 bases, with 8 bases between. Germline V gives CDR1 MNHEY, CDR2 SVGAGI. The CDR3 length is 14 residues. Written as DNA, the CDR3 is TGTGCCAGCAGTTACAAAGCGGTCTACAATGAGCAGTTCTTC. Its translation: CASSYKAVYNEQFF.

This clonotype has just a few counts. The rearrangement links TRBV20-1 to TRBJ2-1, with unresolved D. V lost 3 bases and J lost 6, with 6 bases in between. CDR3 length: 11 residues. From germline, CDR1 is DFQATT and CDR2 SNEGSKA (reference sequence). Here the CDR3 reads CSASGVNEQFF. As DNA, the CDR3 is TGCAGTGCTAGTGGGGTCAATGAGCAGTTCTTC.

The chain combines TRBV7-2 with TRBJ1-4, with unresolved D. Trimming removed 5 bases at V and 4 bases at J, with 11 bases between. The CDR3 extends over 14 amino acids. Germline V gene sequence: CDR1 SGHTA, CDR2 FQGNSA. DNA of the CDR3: TGTACCAGCAGCCCCTCTCGACGTAATGAAAAACTGTTTTTT. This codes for CTSSPSRRNEKLFF.

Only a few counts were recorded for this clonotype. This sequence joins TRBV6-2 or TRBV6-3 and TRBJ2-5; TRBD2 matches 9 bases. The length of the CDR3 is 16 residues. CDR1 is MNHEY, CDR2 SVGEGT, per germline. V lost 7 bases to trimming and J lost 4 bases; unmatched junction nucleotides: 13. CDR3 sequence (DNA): TGTGCCAGCACCCACTCTAGCGGGGTAGCGGGAGAGACCCAGTACTTC. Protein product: CASTHSSGVAGETQYF.

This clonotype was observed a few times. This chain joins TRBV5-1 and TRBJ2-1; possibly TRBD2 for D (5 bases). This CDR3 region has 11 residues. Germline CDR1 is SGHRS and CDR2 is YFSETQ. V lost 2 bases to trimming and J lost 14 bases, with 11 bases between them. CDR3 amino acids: CASSFSGIEFF. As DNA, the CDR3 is TGCGCCAGCAGCTTTTCCGGGATAGAGTTCTTC. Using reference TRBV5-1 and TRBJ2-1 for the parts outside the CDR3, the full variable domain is KAGVTQTPRYLIKTRGQQVTLSCSPISGHRSVSWYQQTPGQGLQFLFEYFSETQRNKGNFPGRFSGRQFSNSRSEMNVSTLELGDSALYLCASSFSGIEFFGPGTRLTVL.

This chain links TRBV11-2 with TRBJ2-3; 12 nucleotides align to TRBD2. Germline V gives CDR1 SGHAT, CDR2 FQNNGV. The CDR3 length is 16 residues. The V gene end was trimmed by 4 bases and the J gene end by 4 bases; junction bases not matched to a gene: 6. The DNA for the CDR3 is TGTGCCAGCAGCTCCCGACTAGCGGGGGTGGCAGATACGCAGTATTTT. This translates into CASSSRLAGVADTQYF. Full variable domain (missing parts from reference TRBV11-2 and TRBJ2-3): EAGVAQSPRYKIIEKRQSVAFWCNPISGHATLYWYQQILGQGPKLLIQFQNNGVVDDSQLPKDRFSAERLKGVDSTLKIQPAKLEDSAVYLCASSSRLAGVADTQYFGPGTRLTVL.

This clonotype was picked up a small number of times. CDR3 region: CSVGGAGNTIYF. CDR3 sequence (DNA): TGCAGCGTTGGAGGGGCCGGAAACACCATATATTTT. The chain is built from TRBV29-1 and TRBJ1-3; the D gene is possibly TRBD1 (5 bases). The V gene lost 4 bases and the J gene lost 4 bases, with 8 bases spanning the gap. Germline CDR1 and CDR2: SQVTM and ANQGSEA. The CDR3 is 12 amino acids.

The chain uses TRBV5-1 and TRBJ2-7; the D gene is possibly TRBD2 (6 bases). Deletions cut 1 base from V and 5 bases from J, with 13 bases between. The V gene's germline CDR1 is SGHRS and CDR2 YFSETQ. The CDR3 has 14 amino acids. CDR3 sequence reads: CASSLLEGLNEQYF. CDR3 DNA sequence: TGCGCCAGCAGCTTGCTGGAGGGCCTCAACGAGCAGTACTTC.

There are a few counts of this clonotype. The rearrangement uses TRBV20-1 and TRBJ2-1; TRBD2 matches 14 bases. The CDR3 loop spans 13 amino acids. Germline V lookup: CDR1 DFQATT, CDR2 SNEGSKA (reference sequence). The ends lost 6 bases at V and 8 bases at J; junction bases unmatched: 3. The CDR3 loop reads CSAGTSGSYEQFF. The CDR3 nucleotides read TGCAGTGCCGGGACTAGCGGGAGTTATGAGCAGTTCTTC.

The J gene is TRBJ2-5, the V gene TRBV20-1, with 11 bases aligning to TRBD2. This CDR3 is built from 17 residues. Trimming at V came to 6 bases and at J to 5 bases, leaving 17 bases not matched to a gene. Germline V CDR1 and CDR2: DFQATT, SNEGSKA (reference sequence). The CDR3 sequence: CSARGLAGGLWGETQYF. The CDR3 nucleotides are TGCAGTGCCCGGGGGCTAGCGGGGGGTTTATGGGGGGAGACCCAGTACTTC.

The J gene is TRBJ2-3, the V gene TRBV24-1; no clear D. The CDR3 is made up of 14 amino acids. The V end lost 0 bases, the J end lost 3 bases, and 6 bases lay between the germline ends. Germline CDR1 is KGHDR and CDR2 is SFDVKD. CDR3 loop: CATSDLRTTDTQYF. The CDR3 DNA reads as TGTGCCACCAGTGATTTGAGGACGACAGATACGCAGTATTTT.

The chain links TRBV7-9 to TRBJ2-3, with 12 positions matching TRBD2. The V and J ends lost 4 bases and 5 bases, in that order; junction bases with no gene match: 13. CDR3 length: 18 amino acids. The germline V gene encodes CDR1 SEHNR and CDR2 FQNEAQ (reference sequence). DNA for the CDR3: TGTGCCAGCAGCTCTATATCCCTAGCGGGGGGGCCAAGAGATACGCAGTATTTT. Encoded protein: CASSSISLAGGPRDTQYF. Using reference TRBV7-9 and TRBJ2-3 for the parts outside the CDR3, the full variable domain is DTGVSQNPRHKITKRGQNVTFRCDPISEHNRLYWYRQTLGQGPEFLTYFQNEAQLEKSRLLSDRFSAERPKGSFSTLEIQRTEQGDSAMYLCASSSISLAGGPRDTQYFGPGTRLTVL.

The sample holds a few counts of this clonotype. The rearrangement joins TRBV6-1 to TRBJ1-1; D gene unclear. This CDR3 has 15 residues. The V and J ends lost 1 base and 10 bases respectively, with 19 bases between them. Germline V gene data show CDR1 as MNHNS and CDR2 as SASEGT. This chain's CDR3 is CASSEGLGRIVGAFF. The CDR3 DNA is TGTGCCAGCAGTGAAGGATTGGGCCGGATAGTGGGAGCTTTCTTT.

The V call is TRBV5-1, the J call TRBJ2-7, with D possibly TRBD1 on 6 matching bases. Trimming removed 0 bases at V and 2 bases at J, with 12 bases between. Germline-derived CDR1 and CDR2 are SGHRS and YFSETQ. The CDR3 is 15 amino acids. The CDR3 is CASSLGLDSTYEQYF. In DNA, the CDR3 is TGCGCCAGCAGCTTGGGGTTGGACAGTACCTACGAGCAGTACTTC. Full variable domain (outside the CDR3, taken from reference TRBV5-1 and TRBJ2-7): KAGVTQTPRYLIKTRGQQVTLSCSPISGHRSVSWYQQTPGQGLQFLFEYFSETQRNKGNFPGRFSGRQFSNSRSEMNVSTLELGDSALYLCASSLGLDSTYEQYFGPGTRLTVT.

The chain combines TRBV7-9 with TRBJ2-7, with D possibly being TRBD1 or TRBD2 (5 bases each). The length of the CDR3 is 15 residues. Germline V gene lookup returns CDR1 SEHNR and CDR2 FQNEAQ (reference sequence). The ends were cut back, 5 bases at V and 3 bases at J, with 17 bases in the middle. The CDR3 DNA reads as TGTGCCAGCAGCCAGGTAGGGGACGGCTTCTACGAGCAGTACTTC. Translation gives CASSQVGDGFYEQYF.

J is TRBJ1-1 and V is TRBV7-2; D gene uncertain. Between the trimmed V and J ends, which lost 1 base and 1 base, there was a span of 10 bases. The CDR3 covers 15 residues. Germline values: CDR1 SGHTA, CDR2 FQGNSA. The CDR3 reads CASSLEAGRNTEAFF. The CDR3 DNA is TGTGCCAGCAGCTTAGAGGCAGGCAGGAACACTGAAGCTTTCTTT.